One T cell receptor beta chain is described in this entry. What it binds is not known. Trimming took 1 base from V and 5 from J, leaving 12 bases between them. The germline CDR1 and CDR2 sequences are SGHDT and YYEEEE. CDR3 size: 14 residues. The data were obtained in a study of cytomegalovirus exposure and HLA in healthy donors. Findings of the study overall: A later look showed TCR association rates differing by HLA locus, highest for DRB1 and lowest for HLA-C. The authors considered a cluster of highly shared sequence variants likely to be a sequencing artifact.

13 Jbeta primers and 60 Vbeta primers were used for the PCR. Method: immunoSEQ multiplex PCR; TCRdb's copy keeps in-frame clones and lacks some. Seen here are about 200,000 clones, 70% to 85% observed once, and the top ten hold approximately 0.22%. The V gene is TRBV5-6, the J gene TRBJ1-1; D might be TRBD1 (5 bases). This TCR was recovered from a girl under 10 years old in good health and CMV-seronegative. The sequencing input was PBMCs. The CDR3 reads CASSLPRARTEAFF. The CDR3 nucleotides read TGTGCCAGCAGCTTGCCCAGGGCTCGGACTGAAGCTTTCTTT.